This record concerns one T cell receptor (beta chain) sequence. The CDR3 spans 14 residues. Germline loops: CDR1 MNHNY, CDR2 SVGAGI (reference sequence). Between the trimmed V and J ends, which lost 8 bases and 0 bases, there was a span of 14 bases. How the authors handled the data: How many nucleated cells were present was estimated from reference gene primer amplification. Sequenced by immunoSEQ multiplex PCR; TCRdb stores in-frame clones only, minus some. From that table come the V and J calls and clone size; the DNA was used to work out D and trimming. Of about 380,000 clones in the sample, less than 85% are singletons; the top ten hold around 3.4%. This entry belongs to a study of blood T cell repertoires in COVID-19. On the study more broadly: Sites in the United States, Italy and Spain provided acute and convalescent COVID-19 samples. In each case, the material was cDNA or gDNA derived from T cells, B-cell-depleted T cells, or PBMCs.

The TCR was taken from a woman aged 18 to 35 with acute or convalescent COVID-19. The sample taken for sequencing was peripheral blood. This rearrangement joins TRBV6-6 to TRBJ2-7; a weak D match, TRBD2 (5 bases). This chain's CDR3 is CASQDAAGSYEQYF. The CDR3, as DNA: TGTGCCAGCCAAGACGCGGCGGGCTCCTACGAGCAGTACTTC.